This T cell receptor beta chain stems from a study of OX40 agonist ivuxolimab in advanced cancers. On the study more broadly: As their treatment, patients were administered ivuxolimab, an agonistic anti-OX40 (CD134) antibody. Three individuals attained partial responses, comprising one hepatocellular carcinoma case and two cutaneous melanoma cases. General study points: The mean number of expanded clones was higher in CD8+ T cells than in CD4+.

On this clone itself: Its target is unknown.

The data were produced by immunoSEQ multiplex PCR, yet TCRdb's version contains in-frame clones alone and is incomplete. The sample includes tens of thousands of clones, about 85% seen only once; the top ten take about half. The CDR3 consists of 15 residues. Looked up from germline, CDR1 is SGHAT and CDR2 is FQNNGV. Trimming removed 1 base from V and 5 bases from J, with 15 bases in between. The sample was CD4+ or CD8+ T cells sorted from blood, taken in a trial of the OX40 agonist ivuxolimab. The sequence was collected from an adult with an advanced solid tumor such as melanoma, head and neck, liver or kidney cancer. This sequence joins TRBV11-2 and TRBJ2-7; the D gene could be TRBD1 or TRBD2 (5 bases each). Here the CDR3 DNA reads TGTGCCAGCAGCTTAGGGTCGGCAGGGAGCCACGAGCAGTACTTC. Translated: CASSLGSAGSHEQYF. The full variable domain, completed using reference TRBV11-2 and TRBJ2-7, is EAGVAQSPRYKIIEKRQSVAFWCNPISGHATLYWYQQILGQGPKLLIQFQNNGVVDDSQLPKDRFSAERLKGVDSTLKIQPAKLEDSAVYLCASSLGSAGSHEQYFGPGTRLTVT.